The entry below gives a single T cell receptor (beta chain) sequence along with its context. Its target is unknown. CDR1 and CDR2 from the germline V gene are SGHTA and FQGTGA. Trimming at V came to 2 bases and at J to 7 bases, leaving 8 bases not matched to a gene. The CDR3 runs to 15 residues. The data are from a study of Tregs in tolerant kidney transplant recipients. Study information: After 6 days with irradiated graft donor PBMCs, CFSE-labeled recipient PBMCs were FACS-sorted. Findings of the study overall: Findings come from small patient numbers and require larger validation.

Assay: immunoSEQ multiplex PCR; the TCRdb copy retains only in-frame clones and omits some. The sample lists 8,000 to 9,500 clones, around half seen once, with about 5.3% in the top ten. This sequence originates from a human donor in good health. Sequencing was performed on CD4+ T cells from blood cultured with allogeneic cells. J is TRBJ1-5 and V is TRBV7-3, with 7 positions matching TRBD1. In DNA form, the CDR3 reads TGTGCCAGCAGCTTAGAAAGGGGGCCGGGACAGCCCCAGCATTTT. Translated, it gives CASSLERGPGQPQHF.